The table lists the clone carrying this TCR beta chain with a few counts. This entry belongs to a study of blood T cell repertoires in COVID-19. Background on the study: COVID-19 samples, acute and convalescent, were from the United States, Italy and Spain.

Assay used: immunoSEQ multiplex PCR; TCRdb lists only in-frame clones, some missing. The sample shows some 490,000 clones, approximately 83% of them seen only once. CDR3 length: 15 amino acids. V lost 2 bases and J lost 5; bases outside the gene matches: 4. Germline loops: CDR1 KGHSH, CDR2 LQKENI. Sample: peripheral blood. The receptor was isolated from a human donor in a cohort sampled during active COVID-19. The chain combines TRBV18 with TRBJ2-1, with 9 bases aligning to TRBD2. CDR3 nucleotides: TGTGCCAGCTCACCAGCGATAGCGGGAGACAATGAGCAGTTCTTC. Its protein is CASSPAIAGDNEQFF.